A selection of T cell receptor beta chains follows, all from one sample in a study of T cells after yellow fever vaccination. TCRdb re-analysed the 5' RACE reads in MiXCR, keeping a single row per CDR3 protein. Among some 400,000 distinct CDR3 sequences listed, under 20% were seen once. This specimen was PBMCs, taken before the yellow fever booster vaccination. These TCRs come from a man aged 18-30 years who received the YFV17D yellow fever vaccine. Each CDR3 is given with its conserved first and last residue. The order of the fields is D gene, J gene, clone size, V gene, CDR3 DNA, CDR3 protein. D genes are given only for firm matches. Clone size is shown for a subset of rows, as once, few, many or a class of expanded clone.

>.|TRBJ2-1|.|TRBV12-3/TRBV12-4
TGTGCCAGCAGTTTAATGGAAGAGCAGTTCTTC
CASSLMEEQFF
>.|TRBJ1-4|.|TRBV7-2
TGTGCCAGCAGCCCCCGGAGGGTGGGAAATGAAAAACTGTTTTTT
CASSPRRVGNEKLFF
>.|TRBJ1-2|.|TRBV5-6
TGTGCCAGCAGGAGTCTGGGATCACGATCCAACTATGGCTACACCTTC
CASRSLGSRSNYGYTF
>.|TRBJ1-1|few|TRBV20-1
TGCAGTGCTCCCAGGGAAATCACTGAAGCTTTCTTT
CSAPREITEAFF
>TRBD2|TRBJ2-5|.|TRBV3-1
TGTGCCAGCAGCCAAGTCCCTAGCGGGGGGGGTGAGACCCAGTACTTC
CASSQVPSGGGETQYF
>TRBD1|TRBJ1-1|.|TRBV9
TGTGCCAGCAGCGCGTCGGGACAGTGGTATGGAGCTTTCTTT
CASSASGQWYGAFF
>.|TRBJ1-1|few|TRBV10-1
TGCGCCAGCAGTGACCCCAGCACTGAAGCTTTCTTT
CASSDPSTEAFF
>.|TRBJ2-3|many|TRBV4-2
TGTGCCAGCAGCCGGGACGAAGGGACAGATACGCAGTATTTT
CASSRDEGTDTQYF
>.|TRBJ1-3|.|TRBV20-1
TGCAGTGCGGCCGCGGGCGGTTGGGCAAACACCATATATTTT
CSAAAGGWANTIYF
>.|TRBJ2-2|few|TRBV29-1
TGCAGCGTGACGGGAAACACCGGGGAGCTGTTTTTT
CSVTGNTGELFF
>.|TRBJ1-2|.|TRBV30
TGTGCCTGGAGAGAAGGCAACAACTATGGCTACACCTTC
CAWREGNNYGYTF
>.|TRBJ1-5|few|TRBV4-1
TGCGCCAGCAGCCAAGAGGACAATAGCAATCAGCCCCAGCATTTT
CASSQEDNSNQPQHF
>.|TRBJ2-3|.|TRBV4-1
TGCGCCAGCAGCCAAGAGGCGGATACGCAGTATTTT
CASSQEADTQYF
>TRBD1|TRBJ2-3|few|TRBV12-3/TRBV12-4
TGTGCCAGCATTAACCCGGACAGGGGCACAGATACGCAGTATTTT
CASINPDRGTDTQYF
>.|TRBJ1-5|few|TRBV6-2/TRBV6-3
TGTGCCAGCAGTTACGGGTTTGCGCCCCAGCATTTT
CASSYGFAPQHF
>TRBD2|TRBJ2-5|few|TRBV13
TGTGCCAGCAGCCCGAGGGCGGGGGAGATGGAAGAGACCCAGTACTTC
CASSPRAGEMEETQYF
>TRBD2|TRBJ2-3|few|TRBV20-1
TGCAGTGCTAGTTTGTTGACTAGCGGCACAGATACGCAGTATTTT
CSASLLTSGTDTQYF
>TRBD2|TRBJ2-3|few|TRBV20-1
TGCAGTGCTCCGCCCGAGGCTAGCGGGGAAACAGATACGCAGTATTTT
CSAPPEASGETDTQYF
>.|TRBJ2-1|few|TRBV25-1
TGTGCCAGCAGTGGACCCCCTTGGGGAGGTCAGGACAATGAGCAGTTCTTC
CASSGPPWGGQDNEQFF
>TRBD2|TRBJ2-3|few|TRBV15
TGTGCCACCAGCAGTAGCGGGGGGCCCACAGATACGCAGTATTTT
CATSSSGGPTDTQYF
>.|TRBJ1-5|many|TRBV15
TGTGCCACCAGCAGAGTAGGTGGGGGGCGCTTGGCGAGCAATCAGCCCCAGCATTTT
CATSRVGGGRLASNQPQHF
>.|TRBJ2-1|.|TRBV10-3
TGTGCCATCAGTGTTACGGGTTTTGCTCAGTTCTTC
CAISVTGFAQFF
>.|TRBJ2-2|.|TRBV11-3
TGTGCCAGCAGCTTCAGGTCAGGGTTCGCCGGGGAGCTGTTTTTT
CASSFRSGFAGELFF
>.|TRBJ1-1|few|TRBV20-1
TGCAGTGCCGGGGCAGGGAGCGACACTGAAGCTTTCTTT
CSAGAGSDTEAFF
>.|TRBJ2-4|.|TRBV5-5
TGTGCCAGCAGCTTCAGGGTAGCCAAAAACATTCAGTACTTC
CASSFRVAKNIQYF
>.|TRBJ2-5|many|TRBV5-5
TGTGCCAGCAGCCTACAGGGCCAAGAGACCCAGTACTTC
CASSLQGQETQYF
>.|TRBJ1-2|.|TRBV20-1
TGCAGTGCTAGAGATGGGCCAGGCTACACCTTC
CSARDGPGYTF
>.|TRBJ2-4|few|TRBV6-5
TGTGCCAGCAGCCTGGGACGGACCAAAAACATTCAGTACTTC
CASSLGRTKNIQYF
>TRBD1|TRBJ1-2|.|TRBV13
TGTGCCAGCAGCTTGGGACAGGGTTTACGTGGCTACACCTTC
CASSLGQGLRGYTF
>TRBD1|TRBJ2-5|.|TRBV5-1
TGCGCCAGCAGCTCCTTAACAGGGGGCCAAGAGACCCAGTACTTC
CASSSLTGGQETQYF
>.|TRBJ2-5|.|TRBV12-3/TRBV12-4
TGTGCCAGCAGTTTCGGATCGGATAAAGAGACCCAGTACTTC
CASSFGSDKETQYF
>TRBD1|TRBJ2-3|few|TRBV18
TGTGCCAGCTCACCACCGGGACAGACTAGCACAGATACGCAGTATTTT
CASSPPGQTSTDTQYF
>TRBD1|TRBJ2-7|few|TRBV7-3
TGTGCCAGCAGCCCGAAGGGGGACAGGGGATCCTACGAGCAGTACTTC
CASSPKGDRGSYEQYF
>TRBD1|TRBJ1-6|few|TRBV4-3
TGCGCCAGCAGCCAAGAGGGGGACAGGGGTTGGAATTCACCCCTCCACTTT
CASSQEGDRGWNSPLHF
>.|TRBJ2-3|few|TRBV4-3
TGCGCCAGCAGCCAAGACAGGACCCTGAAGGATACGCAGTATTTT
CASSQDRTLKDTQYF
>.|TRBJ1-2|few|TRBV20-1
TGCAGTGCTAGGGGCAGTTCTAACTATGGCTACACCTTC
CSARGSSNYGYTF
>.|TRBJ2-7|.|TRBV9
TGTGCCAGCAGCGTAACTCCCTTGAGCTCCTACGAGCAGTACTTC
CASSVTPLSSYEQYF
>TRBD1|TRBJ1-6|few|TRBV20-1
TGCAGTGCGTTTACTCAGGGGGGGACACCCCTCCACTTT
CSAFTQGGTPLHF
>.|TRBJ1-3|many|TRBV20-1
TGCAGTGTGCGGCTGGCGGGAAACACCATATATTTT
CSVRLAGNTIYF
>.|TRBJ2-1|few|TRBV6-5
TGTGCCAGCAGACTTGGTAATGAGCAGTTCTTC
CASRLGNEQFF
>.|TRBJ2-6|.|TRBV4-1
TGCGCCAGCAGGCCTCGTGCTGCAGGGGCTGGGGCCAACGTCCTGACTTTC
CASRPRAAGAGANVLTF
>TRBD1|TRBJ2-1|few|TRBV5-1
TGCGCCAGCAGCTTCACAGGGGGCTATGAGCAGTTCTTC
CASSFTGGYEQFF
>.|TRBJ2-5|few|TRBV20-1
TGCAGTGGACTGGGACGGCAAGAGACCCAGTACTTC
CSGLGRQETQYF
>TRBD2|TRBJ2-5|.|TRBV2
TGTGCCAGCAGTGAAGCGCCGGGGGGGGCCGGAGGAGAGACCCAGTACTTC
CASSEAPGGAGGETQYF
>.|TRBJ1-1|few|TRBV7-4
TGTGCCAGCAGCCGGCAGGGAAAGGTAGTAAGGGCAGGGCATCCTTTGGGCACTGAAGCTTTCTTT
CASSRQGKVVRAGHPLGTEAFF
>.|TRBJ1-1|few|TRBV6-5
TGTGCCAGTGGGGGGACGACTGGAGCTTTCTTT
CASGGTTGAFF
>.|TRBJ2-3|.|TRBV19
TGTGCCAGCGCCGATTCGAGCACAGATACGCAGTATTTT
CASADSSTDTQYF
>TRBD1|TRBJ2-3|.|TRBV4-1
TGCGCCAGCAGCCAAGGGGACAGGGATACAGATACGCAGTATTTT
CASSQGDRDTDTQYF
>TRBD2|TRBJ2-6|.|TRBV4-2
TGTGCCAGCAGCCTCGGGACTAGCGGGGGGGACTCTGGGGCCAACGTCCTGACTTTC
CASSLGTSGGDSGANVLTF
>.|TRBJ1-1|few|TRBV6-2/TRBV6-3
TGTGCCAGCAGTGCCCTGGGGGGCCAGGGGAACACTGAAGCTTTCTTT
CASSALGGQGNTEAFF
>.|TRBJ1-5|few|TRBV6-6
TGTGCCAGCAGCAACGGGAGGGGCAATCAGCCCCAGCATTTT
CASSNGRGNQPQHF
>TRBD1|TRBJ1-6|.|TRBV5-1
TGCGCCAGCAGCCCGGACAGGGAGGATTCACCCCTCCACTTT
CASSPDREDSPLHF
>.|TRBJ2-2|few|TRBV27
TGTGCCAGCAGCCCCTCCCCCGAAGGGGCCGGGGAGCTGTTTTTT
CASSPSPEGAGELFF